This T cell receptor (beta chain) was captured in a study of cytomegalovirus exposure and HLA in healthy donors. Remarks on this clone: What it binds is not known. One junction end disagrees with the germline gene, perhaps due to a read error.

Broader study findings: The listing of roughly 160 TCR beta chains classed them as cytomegalovirus-associated.

CDR3 length: 16 residues. Per germline, CDR1 MDHEN and CDR2 SYDVKM. A multiplex PCR was run with 60 Vbeta primers and 13 Jbeta primers. Sequenced by immunoSEQ multiplex PCR; TCRdb stores in-frame clones only, minus some. The sample shows 120,000 to 150,000 clones, about 64% of them seen only once. The rearrangement links TRBV28 to TRBJ2-7, with 11 bases fitting TRBD1. This TCR was recovered from a man aged 60-69 years in good health and CMV-seronegative. The source material was PBMCs. The CDR3 reads CASTLGGTGGSREQYF. The DNA for the CDR3 is TGTGCCAGCACTTTAGGGGGGACAGGGGGATCGAGGGAGCAGTACTTC. Full variable domain (remainder filled in from reference TRBV28 and TRBJ2-7): DVKVTQSSRYLVKRTGEKVFLECVQDMDHENMFWYRQDPGLGLRLIYFSYDVKMKEKGDIPEGYSVSREKKERFSLILESASTNQTSMYLCASTLGGTGGSREQYFGPGTRLTVT.